These 9 T cell receptor beta chains originate from one sample sequenced in a study of regulatory T cells in long-lasting Graves disease. The time point: newly diagnosed GD, antithyroid drugs for less than 3 months. The authors made the TCR library using RNA they extracted from PBMCs. For TCR beta, libraries came from iRepertoire HTBI primers and Arm-PCR of CDR3 regions. TCRdb re-derived calls from the multiplex PCR reads in MiXCR, one entry per CDR3 protein. Here the sample spans 400,000 to 500,000 distinct CDR3 sequences, less than 20% being singletons. These data were also reused for a study on T cells in Graves' hyperthyroidism and ophthalmopathy.

The specimen was peripheral blood mononuclear cells (PBMCs), collected at new diagnosis, from a patient treated with antithyroid drugs. These receptors were obtained from a woman between 18 and 30 years old with Graves disease.

This clonotype showed up many times. The CDR3 loop reads CASSLTSSPQDTQYF. CDR3 nucleotide sequence: TGTGCCAGCAGTTTAACTAGCAGTCCCCAAGATACGCAGTATTTT. The chain is built from TRBV28 and TRBJ2-3; D may be TRBD2 (6 bases). The CDR3 is made up of 15 amino acids. Germline assignment: CDR1 MDHEN and CDR2 SYDVKM. V was pared by 2 bases and J by 5 bases, with 14 bases between.

A remark on this clonotype: One end of the junction varies from germline; a read error may be responsible. This chain joins TRBV7-2 and TRBJ2-2, with 10 nucleotides matching TRBD2. The CDR3 has 14 amino acids. CDR1 is SGHTA and CDR2 is FQGNSA in the germline V gene. The CDR3 loop is CASSLLAGVGEPFF. In DNA form, the CDR3 reads TGTGCCAGCAGCTTACTAGCGGGAGTTGGGGAGCCGTTTTTT.

This clonotype has at least ten counts. The V call is TRBV6-1, the J call TRBJ2-7; 8 positions match TRBD1. CDR1 MNHNS and CDR2 SASEGT come from the germline V gene. The CDR3 consists of 14 residues. J lost 2 bases, V lost 7 bases, and 7 bases had no gene match. The CDR3 region is CASTDPTGAYEQYF. CDR3 DNA sequence: TGTGCCAGCACCGACCCGACAGGGGCCTACGAGCAGTACTTC.

This clonotype appeared a few times. The genes are TRBV19 and TRBJ2-1, with TRBD2 matching over 8 bases. V lost 5 bases to trimming and J lost 9 bases; unmatched junction nucleotides: 21. This CDR3 is built from 18 residues. Germline-derived CDR1 and CDR2 are LNHDA and SQIVND (reference sequence). CDR3 nucleotide sequence: TGTGCCAGTAGTCCGCCGCGGGGGTGGAGTAGCGGGAATTTTGAGCAGTTCTTC. Translation gives CASSPPRGWSSGNFEQFF.

This clonotype was seen at least ten times. The chain has TRBV6-2 or TRBV6-3 and TRBJ2-7; no clear D. The CDR3 contains 13 residues. Germline V gives CDR1 MNHEY, CDR2 SVGEGT. Trimming took off 0 bases at V and 5 bases at J, with 8 bases between the two ends. CDR3 sequence reads: CASSYSRRHEQYF. CDR3 DNA: TGTGCCAGCAGTTACTCGAGGCGCCACGAGCAGTACTTC.

The sample holds a few counts of this clonotype. The J gene is TRBJ2-7, the V gene TRBV19; perhaps TRBD2 as D (6 bases). CDR3 length: 14 amino acids. V dropped 3 bases and J dropped 0 bases, with 9 bases sitting between them. Germline V lookup: CDR1 LNHDA, CDR2 SQIVND (reference sequence). CDR3 nucleotide sequence: TGTGCCAGTAGTATGGAGGGGATCTCCTACGAGCAGTACTTC. It codes for CASSMEGISYEQYF.

The CDR3 protein is CASSLRLAGAKNIQYF. DNA of the CDR3: TGTGCCAGCAGTTTAAGGCTAGCGGGAGCCAAAAACATTCAGTACTTC. This chain joins TRBV12-3 or TRBV12-4 and TRBJ2-4, with 8 nucleotides matching TRBD2. Trimming at V came to 2 bases and at J to 0 bases, leaving 3 bases not matched to a gene. CDR3 length equals 16 residues.

This clonotype came up many times. This sequence joins TRBV12-5 and TRBJ2-5, with D hard to call. The germline V gene has CDR1 LGHNT and CDR2 FRNRAP. The germline V and J ends were trimmed by 4 bases and 0 bases, with 21 bases remaining between them. The CDR3 loop spans 18 amino acids. The CDR3 region has the DNA TGTGCTAGTGGTTCCTCCACCCATCGGACGGATTACCAAGAGACCCAGTACTTC. Translating gives CASGSSTHRTDYQETQYF.

J is TRBJ2-3 and V is TRBV9; maybe TRBD2 (6 bases). Trimming removed 3 bases at V and 5 bases at J, with 22 bases between. Germline-derived CDR1 and CDR2 are SGDLS and YYNGEE. This CDR3 spans 17 amino acids. The CDR3 sequence: CASSATSTGSTRDTQYF. CDR3 bases: TGTGCCAGCAGCGCCACCTCAACCGGGAGCACCCGAGATACGCAGTATTTT.